A single sample is the source of the 31 T cell receptor beta chains below, sequenced in a study of blood T cell repertoires in COVID-19 (dated by TCRdb to 2020 to 2022). The method behind the library was the immunoSEQ multiplex PCR assay. The source is immuneACCESS, and TCRdb retained only in-frame sequences with V and J called. Part of the clones is not carried over; for the studies checked, unresolved V genes explain less than half of this, and the remainder is unexplained. Here the sample has some 170,000 clones; around nine tenths occur a single time. Together, the top ten hold about an eighth of the sample. Sequencing was carried out using peripheral blood. The receptors come from a woman between 70 and 85 years old with COVID-19, enrolled during active disease.

This rearrangement joins TRBV2 to TRBJ2-7; 8 bases line up with TRBD1. The CDR3 loop spans 14 amino acids. V lost 3 bases and J lost 3; bases outside the gene matches: 4. Germline CDR1 reads SNHLY; CDR2 reads FYNNEI. As DNA, the CDR3 is TGTGCCAGCAGTGACCGCAGGGGGCACTACGAGCAGTACTTC. Protein sequence: CASSDRRGHYEQYF.

The gene calls are TRBV7-6 and TRBJ2-1; 7 nucleotides line up with TRBD2. CDR1 SGHVS and CDR2 FNYEAQ come from the germline V gene. The V and J ends lost 4 bases and 9 bases, in that order; junction bases with no gene match: 15. This CDR3 region has 16 residues. The DNA of the CDR3 is TGTGCCAGCAGCTCCCCACTAGCGACCCGGACCGGTGAGCAGTTCTTC. Its protein product is CASSSPLATRTGEQFF.

The rearrangement links TRBV12-3 or TRBV12-4 to TRBJ1-2; TRBD1 matches 8 bases. CDR3 size: 13 residues. Trimming cost V 0 bases and J 12 bases; bases outside gene matches: 6. CDR3 loop: CASSLADRARNTF. Here the CDR3 DNA reads TGTGCCAGCAGTTTAGCGGACAGGGCAAGAAACACCTTC.

V gene TRBV5-1 combines with J gene TRBJ1-2; D is uncertain. This CDR3 has 14 amino acids. Per germline, CDR1 SGHRS and CDR2 YFSETQ. Trimming cost V 1 base and J 5 bases, with 12 bases left between them. The CDR3 is CASSLSQQFYGYTF. The CDR3 region has the DNA TGCGCCAGCAGCTTGTCCCAACAGTTTTATGGCTACACCTTC.

This clone occurred a few times. The chain carries TRBV11-3 and TRBJ1-2; no definite D call. The length of the CDR3 is 13 residues. Trimming took 0 bases from V and 7 from J, leaving 9 bases between them. Germline values: CDR1 SGHNT, CDR2 YENEEA. The CDR3 bases are TGTGCCAGCAGCTTAGAGGACTATGTTGGCTACACCTTC. This translates into CASSLEDYVGYTF.

The chain uses TRBV10-3 and TRBJ2-7; TRBD2 matches 7 bases. CDR1 is ENHRY, CDR2 SYGVKD, per germline. CDR3 length equals 13 residues. V was clipped by 7 bases and J by 6 bases; unmatched bases: 9. CDR3: CAIKRDWGGEQYF. The CDR3 DNA sequence: TGTGCCATCAAGAGGGACTGGGGGGGCGAGCAGTACTTC.

The CDR3 coding sequence is TGTGCCAGCAGCTTAGGGTTAGCGGGAGATAGTGAGCAGTTCTTC. Translating it yields CASSLGLAGDSEQFF. This chain joins TRBV7-2 and TRBJ2-1, with 9 bases lining up with TRBD2. CDR1 SGHTA and CDR2 FQGNSA come from the germline V gene. The CDR3 spans 15 residues. J gave up 9 bases and V 1 base, and 7 bases lay outside the gene matches.

This clone turned up a few times. The chain links TRBV28 to TRBJ1-5; a possible D gene is TRBD1 (5 bases). This CDR3 region has 16 residues. The ends were cut back, 6 bases at V and 0 bases at J, with 15 bases in the middle. Per germline, CDR1 MDHEN and CDR2 SYDVKM. Here the CDR3 reads CASSARQYYSNQPQHF. DNA of the CDR3: TGTGCCAGCAGCGCCAGACAGTACTATAGCAATCAGCCCCAGCATTTT.

The chain is built from TRBV5-6 and TRBJ1-2; D remains ambiguous. This CDR3 spans 12 amino acids. CDR1 is SGHDT and CDR2 is YYEEEE in the germline V gene. V was shortened by 0 bases and J by 7 bases, with 7 bases between the two germline ends. The CDR3 DNA follows: TGTGCCAGCAGCTTGGAAGGCGGTGGCTACACCTTC. Amino acids: CASSLEGGGYTF.

The chain links TRBV19 to TRBJ2-1, with 9 nucleotides matching TRBD2. J lost 10 bases, V lost 5 bases, and 18 bases had no gene match. The CDR3 has 17 residues. From germline, CDR1 is LNHDA and CDR2 SQIVND (reference sequence). The CDR3 is CASSERAGGLLMQEQFF. Written as DNA, the CDR3 is TGTGCCAGTAGTGAGCGAGCGGGAGGATTGTTGATGCAAGAGCAGTTCTTC.

The chain is built from TRBV11-3 and TRBJ2-7; D is undetermined. Trimming removed 5 bases from V and 3 bases from J, with 14 bases in between. CDR1 SGHNT and CDR2 YENEEA come from the germline V gene. CDR3 size: 14 residues. DNA for the CDR3: TGTGCCAGCAGCCTGGTAGCCAATGTCTACGAGCAGTACTTC. Protein: CASSLVANVYEQYF.

The gene calls are TRBV2 and TRBJ2-1, with 9 bases identical to TRBD2. CDR1 and CDR2 from the germline V gene are SNHLY and FYNNEI. The length of the CDR3 is 15 residues. V lost 2 bases and J lost 12; bases outside the gene matches: 11. The CDR3, as DNA: TGTGCCAGCAGTGAACAGCAACTAGCGGGTGGGGGGCAGTTCTTC. Translation: CASSEQQLAGGGQFF.

The V call is TRBV3-1 (or the pseudogene TRBV3-2), the J call TRBJ2-5; 8 bases align to TRBD2. The germline V gene encodes CDR1 LGHDT and CDR2 YNNKEL (reference sequence). V trimming: 4 bases; J trimming: 4 bases; junction bases outside the gene matches: 11. The CDR3 totals 16 residues. CDR3 bases: TGTGCCAGCAGCCGTACAACCGGGACTAGGGGAGAGACCCAGTACTTC. The encoded protein is CASSRTTGTRGETQYF.

V and J are TRBV19 and TRBJ1-1, with D unresolved. Germline CDR1 LNHDA, CDR2 SQIVND (reference sequence). The V gene lost 3 bases and the J gene lost 1 base, with 6 bases spanning the gap. This CDR3 spans 13 amino acids. CDR3 DNA: TGTGCCAGTAGTATTCCGGGGAACACTGAAGCTTTCTTT. This sequence encodes CASSIPGNTEAFF.

The V and J genes are TRBV5-4 and TRBJ1-2, with TRBD1 identical over 10 bases. The ends lost 2 bases at V and 4 bases at J; junction bases unmatched: 5. Germline CDR1 SGHNT, CDR2 YYREEE (reference sequence). The CDR3 is 15 residues long. Here the CDR3 DNA reads TGTGCCAGCAGCTTCCCCGGGACAGGGGCCTATGGCTACACCTTC. Encoded protein: CASSFPGTGAYGYTF.

This chain connects TRBV27 to TRBJ1-2, with TRBD1 matching 9 bases. The CDR3 consists of 15 residues. The V and J ends lost 0 bases and 4 bases, in that order; junction bases with no gene match: 3. The V gene's germline CDR1 is MNHEY and CDR2 SMNVEV (reference sequence). The CDR3 loop is CASSLSPTGGYGYTF. For the CDR3, the DNA is TGTGCCAGCAGTTTATCACCGACAGGGGGCTATGGCTACACCTTC.

This rearrangement joins TRBV29-1 to TRBJ1-2; a possible D gene is TRBD1 (5 bases). Trimming took 8 bases from V and 7 from J, leaving 17 bases between them. The germline CDR1 and CDR2 sequences are SQVTM and ANQGSEA. This CDR3 comprises 12 residues. CDR3 sequence (DNA): TGCAGCCTTGGGACGCCTGCGGGTGGCTACACCTTC. Translated: CSLGTPAGGYTF.

This chain links TRBV30 with TRBJ2-7, with TRBD1 identical over 10 bases. The V gene end was trimmed by 7 bases and the J gene end by 4 bases; junction bases not matched to a gene: 7. Per the germline V gene, CDR1 is GTSNPN and CDR2 is SVGIG (reference sequence). There are 13 residues in the CDR3. CDR3 protein: CAFSPGQGYEQYF. In nucleotides, the CDR3 is TGTGCCTTTAGTCCGGGACAGGGGTACGAGCAGTACTTC.

The rearrangement joins TRBV5-1 to TRBJ1-1; D is unclear. This CDR3 is built from 14 residues. Germline CDR1 and CDR2: SGHRS and YFSETQ. The germline V and J ends were trimmed by 0 bases and 1 base, with 7 bases remaining between them. CDR3 sequence: CASSLAAGNTEAFF. CDR3 bases: TGCGCCAGCAGCTTGGCGGCAGGGAACACTGAAGCTTTCTTT.

The chain joins TRBV7-2 to TRBJ2-1, with a weak D call TRBD2 (5 bases). The V end was cut by 3 bases, the J end by 4 bases, with 13 bases between. Germline assignment: CDR1 SGHTA and CDR2 FQGNSA. The CDR3 has 15 residues. In DNA form, the CDR3 reads TGTGCCAGCAGCTTGCAACTAGATCGGTACAATGAGCAGTTCTTC. Amino acids: CASSLQLDRYNEQFF.

V is TRBV18 and J is TRBJ2-3; D is uncertain. CDR1 is KGHSH and CDR2 is LQKENI in the germline V gene. The CDR3 sequence is 14 residues long. V lost 2 bases, J lost 3 bases, and 9 bases lay in between. CDR3 DNA: TGTGCCAGCTCACCATCTTTTTATACAGATACGCAGTATTTT. Translated: CASSPSFYTDTQYF.

Comments on this clone: The junction shows a germline mismatch at one end, possibly a read error. The chain employs TRBV9 and TRBJ2-1, with 9 bases matching TRBD2. Germline CDR1 SGDLS, CDR2 YYNGEE. This CDR3 is 17 amino acids long. DNA of the CDR3: TGTGCCAGCAGCGTAGGGTTCACTAGCGGGCGTTACAATGGGCAGTTCTTC. It codes for CASSVGFTSGRYNGQFF.

V usage is TRBV27 and J usage is TRBJ2-7, with 10 bases fitting TRBD1. Unmatched junction bases numbered 10, after V lost 4 bases and J lost 7 bases. Germline CDR1 reads MNHEY; CDR2 reads SMNVEV (reference sequence). The CDR3 covers 15 residues. In DNA form, the CDR3 reads TGTGCCAGCAGTTCCCGGACAGGGGGAGTGGGGGAGCAGTACTTC. This sequence encodes CASSSRTGGVGEQYF.

The V gene is TRBV19, the J gene TRBJ1-5, with TRBD1 matching 7 bases. The CDR3 spans 15 residues. Trimming cost V 7 bases and J 2 bases; bases outside gene matches: 8. From germline, CDR1 is LNHDA and CDR2 SQIVND (reference sequence). The CDR3 here is CASNRQGGGNQPQHF. The DNA for the CDR3 is TGTGCCAGTAATAGACAGGGAGGAGGCAATCAGCCCCAGCATTTT.

This clone was detected once. The J gene is TRBJ2-7, the V gene TRBV3-1 (or the pseudogene TRBV3-2), with 7 bases aligning to TRBD1. The V gene end was trimmed by 4 bases and the J gene end by 2 bases; junction bases not matched to a gene: 5. The germline gives CDR1 LGHDT, CDR2 YNNKEL (reference sequence). This CDR3 spans 14 amino acids. CDR3 in amino acids: CASSLLRGPYEQYF. As DNA, the CDR3 is TGTGCCAGCAGCCTCCTGAGGGGGCCCTACGAGCAGTACTTC.

The rearrangement joins TRBV27 to TRBJ2-1; D not resolved. Germline V gives CDR1 MNHEY, CDR2 SMNVEV (reference sequence). Deletions cut 5 bases from V and 10 bases from J, with 9 bases between. The CDR3 sequence is 11 residues long. The DNA for the CDR3 is TGTGCCAGCAGTCTCTCGAGAGAGCAGTTCTTC. This codes for CASSLSREQFF.

This clone was seen more than once but under ten times. The genes are TRBV2 and TRBJ1-5; weak D call: TRBD1 (6 bases). Germline lookup yields CDR1 SNHLY and CDR2 FYNNEI. Trimming took 6 bases from V and 7 from J, leaving 16 bases between them. This CDR3 has 14 amino acids. The chain's CDR3 is CASRAYRVDQPQHF. The DNA of the CDR3 is TGTGCCAGCAGAGCATACAGGGTCGACCAGCCCCAGCATTTT.

The gene calls are TRBV4-2 and TRBJ2-3; TRBD2 matches at 10 bases. CDR1 is LGHNA and CDR2 is YNFKEQ in the germline V gene. The trim removed 1 base at V and 2 bases at J, leaving 6 bases unmatched. The CDR3 length is 17 residues. The CDR3 is CASSQGQREGPTDTQYF. DNA of the CDR3: TGTGCCAGCAGCCAAGGCCAGCGGGAGGGCCCCACAGATACGCAGTATTTT.

The DNA of the CDR3 is TGTGCCAGCAGCCAAGATAAGACTAGCTACAATGAGCAGTTCTTC. Translation gives CASSQDKTSYNEQFF. The rearrangement joins TRBV14 to TRBJ2-1, with TRBD2 as a possible D gene (6 bases). V dropped 0 bases and J dropped 3 bases, with 9 bases sitting between them. Germline-derived CDR1 and CDR2 are SGHDN and FVKESK. This CDR3 region has 15 residues.

The gene calls are TRBV5-1 and TRBJ2-7, with TRBD2 matching 8 bases. V lost 5 bases, J lost 2 bases, and 6 bases stayed unmatched. The CDR3 length is 14 residues. Per the germline V gene, CDR1 is SGHRS and CDR2 is YFSETQ. The CDR3 bases are TGCGCCAGCAGAGGGGGTAGCGGGACCTACGAGCAGTACTTC. This sequence encodes CASRGGSGTYEQYF.

V gene TRBV5-6 combines with J gene TRBJ1-1, with no clear D. CDR1 is SGHDT and CDR2 is YYEEEE in the germline V gene. V lost 2 bases and J 0 bases, leaving 5 bases between the germline ends. This CDR3 region has 13 residues. The CDR3 reads CASSFRVNTEAFF. The CDR3 DNA is TGTGCCAGCAGCTTTCGGGTGAACACTGAAGCTTTCTTT.